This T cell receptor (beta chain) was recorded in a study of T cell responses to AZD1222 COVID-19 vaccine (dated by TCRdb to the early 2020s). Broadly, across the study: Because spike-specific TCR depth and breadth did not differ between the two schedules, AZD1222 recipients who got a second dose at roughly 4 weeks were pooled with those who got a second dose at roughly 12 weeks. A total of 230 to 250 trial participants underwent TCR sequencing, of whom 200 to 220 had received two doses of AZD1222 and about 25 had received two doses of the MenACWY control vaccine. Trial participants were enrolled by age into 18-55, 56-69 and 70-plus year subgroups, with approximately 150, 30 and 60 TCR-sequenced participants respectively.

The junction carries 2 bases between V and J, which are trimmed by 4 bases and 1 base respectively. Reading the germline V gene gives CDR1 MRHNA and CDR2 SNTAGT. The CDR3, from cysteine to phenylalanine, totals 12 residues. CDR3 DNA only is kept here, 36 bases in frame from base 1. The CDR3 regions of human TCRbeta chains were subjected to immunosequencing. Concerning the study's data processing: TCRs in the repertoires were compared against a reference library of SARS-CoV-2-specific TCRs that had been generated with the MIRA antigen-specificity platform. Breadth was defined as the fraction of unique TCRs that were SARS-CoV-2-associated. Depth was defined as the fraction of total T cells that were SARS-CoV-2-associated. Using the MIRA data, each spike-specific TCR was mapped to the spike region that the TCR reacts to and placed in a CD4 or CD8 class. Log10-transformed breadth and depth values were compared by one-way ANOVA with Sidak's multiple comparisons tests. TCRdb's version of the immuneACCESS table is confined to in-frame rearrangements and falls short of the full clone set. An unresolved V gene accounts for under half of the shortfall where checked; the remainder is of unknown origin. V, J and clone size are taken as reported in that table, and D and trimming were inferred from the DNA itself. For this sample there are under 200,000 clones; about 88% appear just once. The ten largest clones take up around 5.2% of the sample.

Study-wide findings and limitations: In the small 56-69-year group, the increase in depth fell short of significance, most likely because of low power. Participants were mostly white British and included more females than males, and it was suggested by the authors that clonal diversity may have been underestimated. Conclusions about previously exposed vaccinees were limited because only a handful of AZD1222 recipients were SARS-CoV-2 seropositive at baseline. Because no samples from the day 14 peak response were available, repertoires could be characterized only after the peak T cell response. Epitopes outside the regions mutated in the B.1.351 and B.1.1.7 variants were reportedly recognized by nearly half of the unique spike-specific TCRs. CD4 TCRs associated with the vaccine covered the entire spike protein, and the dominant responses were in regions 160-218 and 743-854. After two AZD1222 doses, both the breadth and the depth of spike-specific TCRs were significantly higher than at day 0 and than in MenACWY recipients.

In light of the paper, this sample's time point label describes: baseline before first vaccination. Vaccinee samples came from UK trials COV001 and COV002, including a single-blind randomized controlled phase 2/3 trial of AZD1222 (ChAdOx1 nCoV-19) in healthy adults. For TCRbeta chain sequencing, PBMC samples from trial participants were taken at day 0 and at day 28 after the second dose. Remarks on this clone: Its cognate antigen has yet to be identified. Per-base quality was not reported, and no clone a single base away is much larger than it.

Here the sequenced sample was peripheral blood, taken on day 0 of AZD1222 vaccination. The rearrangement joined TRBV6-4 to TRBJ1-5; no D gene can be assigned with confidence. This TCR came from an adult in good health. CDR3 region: CASSGSNQPQHF. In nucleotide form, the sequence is TGTGCCAGCAGTGGCAGCAATCAGCCCCAGCATTTT.